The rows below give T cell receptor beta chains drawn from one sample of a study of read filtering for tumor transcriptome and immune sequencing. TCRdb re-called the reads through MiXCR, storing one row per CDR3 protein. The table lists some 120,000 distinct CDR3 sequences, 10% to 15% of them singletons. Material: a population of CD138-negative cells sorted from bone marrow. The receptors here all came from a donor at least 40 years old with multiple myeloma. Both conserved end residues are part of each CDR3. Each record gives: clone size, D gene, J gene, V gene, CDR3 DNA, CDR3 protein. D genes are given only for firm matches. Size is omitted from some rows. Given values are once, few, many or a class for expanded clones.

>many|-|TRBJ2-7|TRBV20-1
TGCAGTGCCATCCCGGGACTCGAAATTTACGAGCAGTACTTC
CSAIPGLEIYEQYF
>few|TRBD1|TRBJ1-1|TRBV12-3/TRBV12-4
TGTGCCAGCAGCCCAGGGGGCTTCACTGAAGCTTTCTTT
CASSPGGFTEAFF
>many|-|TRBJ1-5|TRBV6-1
TGTGCCAGCATACCAGGGACGAGCAATCAGCCCCAGCATTTT
CASIPGTSNQPQHF
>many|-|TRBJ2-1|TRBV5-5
TGTGCCAGCAGCTCTGAAACGAGTGAGCAGTTCTTC
CASSSETSEQFF
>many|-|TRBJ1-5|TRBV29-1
TGCAGCGTATCTAGGGGCAGCAATCAGCCCCAGCATTTT
CSVSRGSNQPQHF
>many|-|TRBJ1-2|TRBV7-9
TGTGCCAGCAGCTTAGAACAGCATGGCTACACCTTC
CASSLEQHGYTF
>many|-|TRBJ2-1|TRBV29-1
TGCAGCGTCCCAGGGGTGAGCTCCTACAATGAGCAGTTCTTC
CSVPGVSSYNEQFF
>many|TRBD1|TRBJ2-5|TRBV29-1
TGCAGCGCAAGGACAGGGGAAGAGACCCAGTACTTC
CSARTGEETQYF
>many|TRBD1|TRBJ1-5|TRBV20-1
TGCAGTGGGGGACAGAGCAATCAGCCCCAGCATTTT
CSGGQSNQPQHF
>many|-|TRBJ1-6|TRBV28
TGTGCCAGCAGTTCCCCAGAAGGGGCGGGAAATTCACCCCTCCACTTT
CASSSPEGAGNSPLHF
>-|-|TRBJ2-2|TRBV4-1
TGCGCCGGCAGCCAACCCGGCTTAGCAGCCCAGAACACCGGGGAGCTGTTTTTT
CAGSQPGLAAQNTGELFF
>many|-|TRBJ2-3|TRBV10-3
TGTGCCATCAGTGAGTCAGAGCTAACGGGCACAGATACGCAGTATTTT
CAISESELTGTDTQYF
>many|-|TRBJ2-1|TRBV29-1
TGCAGCGTTGGTATTGTGGGATTGGGTGAGCAGTTCTTC
CSVGIVGLGEQFF
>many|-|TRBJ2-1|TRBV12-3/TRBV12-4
TGTGCCAGCAGGGACGCCCTTAGGGATGAGCAGTTCTTC
CASRDALRDEQFF
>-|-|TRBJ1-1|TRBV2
TGTGCCAGCATCCTTGACAGGAACACTGAAGCTTTCTTT
CASILDRNTEAFF
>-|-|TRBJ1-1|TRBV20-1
TGCAGTGCTAGAGTTAAGGGTTGGCAGACTGAAGCTTTCTTT
CSARVKGWQTEAFF
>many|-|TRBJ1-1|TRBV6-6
TGTGCCAGCAGTTACTCGGACCCAAGGGGCACTGAAGCTTTCTTT
CASSYSDPRGTEAFF
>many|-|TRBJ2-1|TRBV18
TGTGCCAGCTCACCGGTTTGGGCCAGGAGCTCCTACAATGAGCAGTTCTTC
CASSPVWARSSYNEQFF
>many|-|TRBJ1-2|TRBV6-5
TGTGCCAGCAGTTACTCGAATTATGCAGGGGTTAGCTATGGCTACACCTTC
CASSYSNYAGVSYGYTF
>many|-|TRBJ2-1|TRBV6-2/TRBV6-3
TGTGCCAGCAGCACCGACCAACAGGGTCGGGGCTACAATGAGCAGTTCTTC
CASSTDQQGRGYNEQFF
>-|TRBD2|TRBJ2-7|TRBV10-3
TGTGCCATCAATGGACTAGCGGGAGGAGACGAGCAGTACTTC
CAINGLAGGDEQYF
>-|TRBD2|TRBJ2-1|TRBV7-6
TGTGCCAGCAGCCTTAGCGGGAGGGCCGGGGGAGAGTTCTTC
CASSLSGRAGGEFF
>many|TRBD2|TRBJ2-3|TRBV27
TGTGCCAGCAGTTTATCCCATCCTGGACTAGCGGGAGGGCCCGATACGCAGTATTTT
CASSLSHPGLAGGPDTQYF
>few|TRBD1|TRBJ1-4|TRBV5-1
TGCGCCAGCAGCTCACAGGGACAGGAGGAAAAACTGTTTTTT
CASSSQGQEEKLFF
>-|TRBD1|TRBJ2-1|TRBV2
TGTGCCAGCAGGGACAGGGGGTACAATGAGCAGTTCTTC
CASRDRGYNEQFF
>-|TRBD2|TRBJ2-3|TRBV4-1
TGCGCCAGCAGCCAAGCCCTAGCGGGCCGCACAGATACGCAGTATTTT
CASSQALAGRTDTQYF
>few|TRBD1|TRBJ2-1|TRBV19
TGTGCCAGTAGTACCGGGACAGATTACAATAAGCAGTTCTTC
CASSTGTDYNKQFF